Each of the 7 T cell receptor beta chains below was sequenced from the same sample in a study of beta chain features in type 1 diabetes. Expressed TCRB transcripts got sequenced, as all isolated RNA was reverse transcribed. Sequencing used immunoSEQ multiplex PCR; TCRdb keeps in-frame clones, though not all of them. This table has around 330,000 clones, 11% appearing once. The specimen sequenced was naive CD4+ T cells from blood. The receptors originated from a woman aged 30 to 39 in good health.

The rearrangement joins TRBV7-9 to TRBJ2-3; weak D call: TRBD2 (5 bases). Per the germline V gene, CDR1 is SEHNR and CDR2 is FQNEAQ (reference sequence). The CDR3 totals 12 residues. Trimming took off 4 bases at V and 4 bases at J, with 6 bases between the two ends. The chain's CDR3 is CASSYSADTQYF. The DNA of the CDR3 is TGTGCCAGCAGCTATAGCGCAGATACGCAGTATTTT.

The V call is TRBV9, the J call TRBJ2-7, with 7 nucleotides matching TRBD2. The CDR3 length is 15 residues. V lost 0 bases, J lost 2 bases, and 5 bases stayed unmatched. CDR1 and CDR2 from the germline V gene are SGDLS and YYNGEE. CDR3 sequence: CASSVDWGGTYEQYF. CDR3 DNA sequence: TGTGCCAGCAGCGTAGACTGGGGGGGTACCTACGAGCAGTACTTC.

The V gene is TRBV7-3, the J gene TRBJ2-7, with D possibly being TRBD2 (6 bases). Germline V gene lookup returns CDR1 SGHTA and CDR2 FQGTGA. This CDR3 is built from 15 residues. The V end was cut by 5 bases, the J end by 2 bases, with 16 bases between. CDR3: CASSLRGGETYEQYF. CDR3 coding DNA: TGTGCCAGCAGCCTACGGGGCGGGGAGACCTACGAGCAGTACTTC.

The gene calls are TRBV7-2 and TRBJ2-3; TRBD2 might be the D (5 bases). The V gene's germline CDR1 is SGHTA and CDR2 FQGNSA. CDR3 length: 13 residues. V shed 6 bases and J shed 6 bases, with 13 bases lying between them. In nucleotides, the CDR3 is TGTGCCAGCAGGACCCTAGCCCGGGATACGCAGTATTTT. The encoded protein is CASRTLARDTQYF.

In this sample, this clone turned up a few times. CDR3 nucleotides: TGTGCCAGCACCGTCGGAGGGGCAGGCTATGGCTACACCTTC. This translates into CASTVGGAGYGYTF. This rearrangement joins TRBV9 to TRBJ1-2, with a weak D call TRBD1 (5 bases). V was clipped by 6 bases and J by 4 bases, with 16 bases between them. In germline, CDR1 is SGDLS, CDR2 YYNGEE. This CDR3 comprises 14 residues. The whole variable domain, filled in from reference TRBV9 and TRBJ1-2, reads DSGVTQTPKHLITATGQRVTLRCSPRSGDLSVYWYQQSLDQGLQFLIQYYNGEERAKGNILERFSAQQFPDLHSELNLSSLELGDSALYFCASTVGGAGYGYTFGSGTRLTVV.

The J gene is TRBJ2-3, the V gene TRBV28, with D hard to call. CDR1 is MDHEN and CDR2 is SYDVKM in the germline V gene. CDR3 length: 13 residues. Trimming cost V 3 bases and J 2 bases, with 6 bases left between them. The DNA of the CDR3 is TGTGCCAGCAGTTTTCCTCCCACAGATACGCAGTATTTT. This encodes CASSFPPTDTQYF. Full variable domain (outside the CDR3, taken from reference TRBV28 and TRBJ2-3): DVKVTQSSRYLVKRTGEKVFLECVQDMDHENMFWYRQDPGLGLRLIYFSYDVKMKEKGDIPEGYSVSREKKERFSLILESASTNQTSMYLCASSFPPTDTQYFGPGTRLTVL.

This rearrangement joins TRBV7-3 to TRBJ2-7, with 13 bases fitting TRBD2. V was pared by 6 bases and J by 5 bases, with 7 bases of the junction left unmatched. The CDR3 spans 15 residues. Germline V gene data show CDR1 as SGHTA and CDR2 as FQGTGA. This chain's CDR3 is CASRAGTSGTNEQYF. The DNA for the CDR3 is TGTGCCAGCAGAGCCGGGACTAGCGGGACCAACGAGCAGTACTTC.